The 13 T cell receptor beta chains below were found in one sample sequenced in a study of blood T cells in healthy people across ages. Next came a second PCR, run for roughly 7 to 12 cycles, which used a sample-barcoded 5' primer along with a J-beta primer mix. Using its own MiXCR run on the 5' RACE reads, TCRdb lists one record per CDR3 protein. Of about 970,000 distinct CDR3 sequences listed, roughly 50% are singletons. Material for sequencing was blood. All receptors come from a woman aged 55-75 years in good health.

The J gene is TRBJ2-5, the V gene TRBV7-9; no reliable D call. The V gene's germline CDR1 is SEHNR and CDR2 FQNEAQ (reference sequence). Deletions cut 1 base from V and 11 bases from J, with 14 bases between. The CDR3 length is 13 residues. CDR3 amino acids: CASSLGMDLEQYF. In DNA, the CDR3 is TGTGCCAGCAGCTTAGGTATGGATTTAGAGCAGTACTTC.

The CDR3 here is CASSQTSGSGNEQYF. The DNA for the CDR3 is TGCGCCAGCAGCCAAACTAGCGGGAGCGGCAATGAGCAGTACTTC. The rearrangement joins TRBV5-1 to TRBJ2-7, with 11 bases fitting TRBD2. CDR1 is SGHRS, CDR2 YFSETQ, per germline. CDR3 length: 15 residues. J gave up 7 bases and V 4 bases, and 10 bases lay outside the gene matches.

CDR3: CASSLGQGVNYEQYF. The CDR3 DNA is TGTGCCAGCAGCTTAGGACAGGGTGTAAACTACGAGCAGTACTTC. V and J are TRBV7-2 and TRBJ2-7; 7 bases map to TRBD1. Germline-derived CDR1 and CDR2 are SGHTA and FQGNSA. Trimming cost V 1 base and J 3 bases; bases outside gene matches: 6. CDR3 length equals 15 residues.

V is TRBV2 and J is TRBJ1-2; perhaps TRBD1 as D (5 bases). The CDR3 loop spans 15 amino acids. Trimming took off 4 bases at V and 6 bases at J, with 18 bases between the two ends. Germline V gene lookup returns CDR1 SNHLY and CDR2 FYNNEI. The CDR3 DNA reads TGTGCCAGCAGTGTCAGTGGCTACCGAGGGGATGGCTACACCTTC. The encoded protein is CASSVSGYRGDGYTF.

The rearrangement uses TRBV16 and TRBJ1-5, with 7 bases matching TRBD1. The CDR3 loop spans 18 amino acids. Germline assignment: CDR1 KGHSY and CDR2 FQNENV. J lost 0 bases, V lost 2 bases, and 10 bases had no gene match. CDR3 protein: CASSQRRQGGYSNQPQHF. The CDR3 coding sequence is TGTGCCAGCAGCCAAAGGAGACAGGGAGGCTATAGCAATCAGCCCCAGCATTTT.

The chain joins TRBV29-1 to TRBJ2-1, with TRBD2 matching 8 bases. The V and J ends lost 8 bases and 5 bases, in that order; junction bases with no gene match: 5. The CDR3 is made up of 12 amino acids. CDR1 and CDR2 from the germline V gene are SQVTM and ANQGSEA. DNA of the CDR3: TGCAGCTTCCTAGCGGGCCACAATGAGCAGTTCTTC. Amino acid sequence: CSFLAGHNEQFF.

This clonotype was observed a few times. This chain joins TRBV29-1 and TRBJ1-2; TRBD1 is a possible D gene (6 bases). CDR1 SQVTM and CDR2 ANQGSEA come from the germline V gene. This CDR3 is 11 amino acids long. Trimming removed 8 bases from V and 4 bases from J, with 11 bases in between. The CDR3 here is CSTTGPYGYTF. The CDR3 DNA is TGCAGCACTACAGGGCCCTATGGCTACACCTTC.

This clonotype was observed a few times. The J gene is TRBJ1-2, the V gene TRBV2; D possibly corresponds to TRBD1 (6 bases). V dropped 6 bases and J dropped 4 bases, with 18 bases sitting between them. The CDR3 spans 15 residues. Looked up from germline, CDR1 is SNHLY and CDR2 is FYNNEI. DNA of the CDR3: TGTGCCAGCAGGGGGGCAGGGGTTCCTTCCTATGGCTACACCTTC. Amino acid sequence: CASRGAGVPSYGYTF. The full variable domain, completed using reference TRBV2 and TRBJ1-2, is EPEVTQTPSHQVTQMGQEVILRCVPISNHLYFYWYRQILGQKVEFLVSFYNNEISEKSEIFDDQFSVERPDGSNFTLKIRSTKLEDSAMYFCASRGAGVPSYGYTFGSGTRLTVV.

The rearrangement links TRBV11-2 to TRBJ1-1, with 7 bases identical to TRBD1. Trimming cost V 2 bases and J 4 bases; bases outside gene matches: 7. This CDR3 has 15 residues. Per germline, CDR1 SGHAT and CDR2 FQNNGV. Here the CDR3 reads CASSLTWTGSTEAFF. The CDR3 nucleotides read TGTGCCAGCAGCTTAACTTGGACAGGAAGCACTGAAGCTTTCTTT.

The CDR3 DNA is TGTGCCAGCAGCCCCCAGTGGGGAGTGGTCGAGCAGTACTTC. It is translated as CASSPQWGVVEQYF. The chain has TRBV7-9 and TRBJ2-7; D may be TRBD2 (5 bases). V gave up 5 bases and J gave up 6 bases, with 17 bases separating them. CDR1 is SEHNR, CDR2 FQNEAQ, per germline (reference sequence). The CDR3 covers 14 residues.

To note about this clonotype: This sequence may be a read error, since a much larger clone differs from it by one base. The chain carries TRBV27 and TRBJ2-3; 7 nucleotides match TRBD2. Per germline, CDR1 MNHEY and CDR2 SMNVEV (reference sequence). This CDR3 has 16 residues. The CDR3 here is CASSLRREPPTDTQNF. The CDR3 DNA reads TGTGCCAGCAGTTTAAGGCGGGAGCCTCCCACAGATACGCAGAATTTT.

The chain links TRBV14 to TRBJ2-7, with TRBD1 identical over 8 bases. Germline loops: CDR1 SGHDN, CDR2 FVKESK. Unmatched junction bases numbered 11, after V lost 4 bases and J lost 6 bases. This CDR3 is built from 15 residues. CDR3 sequence reads: CASSPLDRAGGEQYF. CDR3 nucleotides: TGTGCCAGCAGCCCCTTGGACAGGGCAGGGGGCGAGCAGTACTTC.

This rearrangement joins TRBV5-1 to TRBJ2-3, with D tentatively TRBD1 (6 bases). V was clipped by 4 bases and J by 7 bases, with 22 bases between them. The CDR3 consists of 16 residues. Germline CDR1 SGHRS, CDR2 YFSETQ. The CDR3 nucleotides read TGCGCCAGCAGCCCGTTTATAACCGGGACATCAAATACGCAGTATTTT. This encodes CASSPFITGTSNTQYF.